The 6 T cell receptor beta chains below all came from one sample that was sequenced in a study of vaccination effects on CD4 cells after COVID-19. Antigen-specific CD4+ T cells expanded by the ViraFEST assay with viral peptide pools were then sequenced. An approximately nine-day culture period preceded the isolation of CD4+ T cells. This individual contracted SARS-CoV-2 between March and December 2020, as verified by PCR. Sequencing was performed with immunoSEQ multiplex PCR; in TCRdb, only in-frame clones are kept and a portion is missing. The profile shows around 50,000 clones, more than 75% of them singletons. No antigen is known for these receptors. The input for sequencing was CD4+ T cells from PBMCs cultured with HIV peptides, taken before COVID-19 vaccination. The subset here: HIV-1 Nef peptide pool negative control/reference culture. The source of these receptors is a human donor who had a prior SARS-CoV-2 infection.

Only a few counts were recorded for this clone. V and J are TRBV7-8 and TRBJ2-2; the D is unclear. V gave up 0 bases and J gave up 0 bases, with 8 bases separating them. Germline loops: CDR1 SGHVS, CDR2 FQNEAQ. The CDR3 covers 16 residues. The CDR3 protein is CASSLAHQTNTGELFF. The CDR3 region has the DNA TGTGCCAGCAGCTTAGCACACCAGACGAACACCGGGGAGCTGTTTTTT.

This clone has only one observation. The rearrangement joins TRBV5-8 to TRBJ2-3, with 11 bases fitting TRBD2. The CDR3 contains 18 residues. The germline V gene encodes CDR1 SGHTS and CDR2 YDEGEE. The ends lost 0 bases at V and 2 bases at J; junction bases unmatched: 8. CDR3 sequence: CASSLEVTSGSSTDTQYF. CDR3 coding DNA: TGTGCCAGCAGCTTGGAGGTCACTAGCGGGAGTTCCACAGATACGCAGTATTTT.

The chain links TRBV11-2 to TRBJ2-3; 12 bases are a match to TRBD2. CDR3 length equals 16 residues. CDR1 is SGHAT, CDR2 FQNNGV, per germline. V gave up 6 bases and J gave up 4 bases; unmatched junction bases: 8. The CDR3 protein is CASRSPTSGGPDTQYF. The CDR3 DNA sequence: TGTGCCAGCAGATCCCCGACTAGCGGGGGCCCAGATACGCAGTATTTT. Looking up the rest from reference TRBV11-2 and TRBJ2-3 gives the full variable domain: EAGVAQSPRYKIIEKRQSVAFWCNPISGHATLYWYQQILGQGPKLLIQFQNNGVVDDSQLPKDRFSAERLKGVDSTLKIQPAKLEDSAVYLCASRSPTSGGPDTQYFGPGTRLTVL.

The chain has TRBV7-9 and TRBJ2-7; D could derive from TRBD1 or TRBD2 (6 bases each). CDR1 is SEHNR and CDR2 is FQNEAQ in the germline V gene (reference sequence). The CDR3 is made up of 15 amino acids. V was shortened by 2 bases and J by 1 base, with 12 bases between the two germline ends. The CDR3 loop reads CASSLLGGRSYEQYF. Here the CDR3 DNA reads TGTGCCAGCAGCTTATTGGGGGGCCGTTCCTACGAGCAGTACTTC.

The genes are TRBV6-5 and TRBJ2-5; D call uncertain. This CDR3 is 13 amino acids long. Germline V gives CDR1 MNHEY, CDR2 SVGAGI. Deletions cut 5 bases from V and 0 bases from J, with 7 bases between. CDR3 in DNA: TGTGCCAGCAGTAGGATAAACCAAGAGACCCAGTACTTC. It encodes CASSRINQETQYF.

This chain connects TRBV10-2 to TRBJ2-2; no clear D gene. The CDR3 totals 15 residues. CDR1 and CDR2 from the germline V gene are WSHSY and SAAADI. With 3 bases removed from V and 4 bases from J, the gap between germline ends came to 12 bases. The CDR3 here is CASSDHILFTGELFF. In DNA form, the CDR3 reads TGCGCCAGCAGTGACCATATCTTGTTCACCGGGGAGCTGTTTTTT.